This TCR beta chain was captured by sequencing in a study of early T cells in non-severe SARS-CoV-2 infection. Background on the study: Bulk RNA isolated from unsorted whole blood underwent sequencing; chains were not paired. Study-wide results and caveats: The VDJdb matching leaned toward anti-spike CD8 responses and overlooked private and CD4 specificities.

The CDR3 is 13 amino acids. Germline-derived CDR1 and CDR2 are MNHEY and SVGEGT. Trimming removed 5 bases at V and 4 bases at J, with 10 bases between. This clonotype turned up a few times. Its cognate antigen is unknown. Unique molecular identifiers were added to individual cDNA molecules. TCRdb used MiXCR to reprocess the 5' RACE reads, holding one entry per CDR3 protein. The sample contains roughly 83,000 distinct CDR3 sequences, around 9.3% of which appear only once. The receptor comes from an adult who was a healthcare worker with PCR-confirmed SARS-CoV-2 infection or an uninfected control (not recorded which). Sequencing was performed on whole blood, taken at baseline. The chain uses TRBV6-2 or TRBV6-3 and TRBJ2-3, with D tentatively TRBD2 (6 bases). Here the CDR3 DNA reads TGTGCCAGCAGTAACCGGGAGTCAGATACGCAGTATTTT. This translates into CASSNRESDTQYF.